This entry describes one T cell receptor (beta chain). The ends were cut back, 7 bases at V and 9 bases at J, with 16 bases in the middle. The CDR3 is made up of 13 amino acids. The germline CDR1 and CDR2 sequences are MNHNY and SVGAGI (reference sequence). Produced via immunoSEQ multiplex PCR; TCRdb's table is partial and in-frame only. Of 50,000 to 65,000 clones listed, roughly nine tenths are singletons. These data originate in a study of T cell changes during pregnancy in multiple sclerosis. The sequencing here drew on peripheral blood, taken in the first trimester of pregnancy. The rearrangement uses TRBV6-6 and TRBJ2-1; the D gene is possibly TRBD1 (6 bases). This TCR was recovered from a female donor in good health, enrolled as a control in a pregnancy study. CDR3 sequence reads: CASTRTVLSEQFF. CDR3 bases: TGTGCCAGCACTAGGACAGTGCTAAGTGAGCAGTTCTTC.